The 30 T cell receptor beta chains below were found in one sample sequenced in a study of T-cell memory formation after mild COVID-19. Using its own MiXCR run on the 5' RACE reads, TCRdb lists one record per CDR3 protein. The data contain about 180,000 distinct CDR3 sequences, 16% of them singletons. Sequencing input: PBMCs or a T cell subset sorted from them (not recorded which). The receptor source for this set is an adult woman who had mild COVID-19 (a few samples of this study predate the infection). Cell type and time point are not known.

In its sample, this clonotype was seen a few times. The CDR3 spells CASSYSIAPGTKGYEQYF. CDR3 bases: TGTGCCAGCAGTTATTCAATTGCCCCCGGGACTAAGGGGTACGAGCAGTACTTC. The rearrangement uses TRBV6-2 or TRBV6-3 and TRBJ2-7; 7 bases map to TRBD2. With V trimmed by 3 bases and J by 4 bases, 18 bases remained unmatched. The CDR3 has 18 amino acids. Germline CDR1 is MNHEY and CDR2 is SVGEGT.

This clonotype has at least ten counts. V and J are TRBV5-1 and TRBJ1-5; TRBD1 might be the D (6 bases). Germline CDR1 is SGHRS and CDR2 is YFSETQ. V was shortened by 0 bases and J by 3 bases, with 7 bases between the two germline ends. This CDR3 is built from 14 residues. CDR3 protein: CASSLGGANQPQHF. Here the CDR3 DNA reads TGCGCCAGCAGCTTGGGGGGGGCCAATCAGCCCCAGCATTTT. Full variable domain (remainder filled in from reference TRBV5-1 and TRBJ1-5): KAGVTQTPRYLIKTRGQQVTLSCSPISGHRSVSWYQQTPGQGLQFLFEYFSETQRNKGNFPGRFSGRQFSNSRSEMNVSTLELGDSALYLCASSLGGANQPQHFGDGTRLSIL.

This clonotype has only a few counts. This sequence joins TRBV7-3 and TRBJ1-3; D uncertain. Germline-derived CDR1 and CDR2 are SGHTA and FQGTGA. The CDR3 has 15 residues. V was cut by 0 bases and J by 2 bases, with 8 bases left in between. This chain's CDR3 is CASSLTGRPGNTIYF. The CDR3 DNA is TGTGCCAGCAGCTTAACAGGACGTCCTGGAAACACCATATATTTT.

The J gene is TRBJ2-3, the V gene TRBV20-1; TRBD2 aligns across 14 bases. The CDR3 is made up of 16 amino acids. Germline-derived CDR1 and CDR2 are DFQATT and SNEGSKA (reference sequence). Trimming at V came to 1 base and at J to 5 bases, leaving 5 bases not matched to a gene. The CDR3 nucleotides read TGCAGTGCTAGAGGACTAGCGGGAGGGGTAGGAGATACGCAGTATTTT. This gives the protein CSARGLAGGVGDTQYF.

V usage is TRBV9 and J usage is TRBJ1-2, with 8 bases matching TRBD1. V gave up 0 bases and J gave up 5 bases; unmatched junction bases: 6. Germline values: CDR1 SGDLS, CDR2 YYNGEE. This CDR3 has 15 amino acids. The chain's CDR3 is CASSVDGDRSYGYTF. The CDR3 coding sequence is TGTGCCAGCAGCGTAGACGGGGACAGGTCGTATGGCTACACCTTC.

In its sample, this clonotype was seen a few times. J is TRBJ1-5 and V is TRBV5-1, with D maybe TRBD1 (5 bases). Trimming shortened V by 2 bases and J by 4 bases, and 13 bases separated the two germline ends. CDR3 length equals 15 residues. Germline assignment: CDR1 SGHRS and CDR2 YFSETQ. CDR3 region: CASSFSGGGNQPQHF. The CDR3 DNA is TGCGCCAGCAGCTTTTCGGGGGGAGGAAATCAGCCCCAGCATTTT.

The genes are TRBV4-2 and TRBJ1-1; TRBD1 aligns across 10 bases. V was pared by 5 bases and J by 1 base, with 4 bases of the junction left unmatched. The CDR3 is made up of 15 amino acids. Germline loops: CDR1 LGHNA, CDR2 YNFKEQ. The CDR3 DNA reads TGTGCCAGCAGCTCGGGGGACAGGGGGAACACTGAAGCTTTCTTT. This gives the protein CASSSGDRGNTEAFF.

The chain links TRBV12-3 or TRBV12-4 to TRBJ1-2; 10 positions agree with TRBD1. With 4 bases clipped from V and 7 bases from J, the junction kept 6 bases outside the gene matches. The CDR3 extends over 14 amino acids. DNA of the CDR3: TGTGCCAGCAGTTCCTCGACAGGGGGCGGTGGCTACACCTTC. It codes for CASSSSTGGGGYTF.

The rearrangement joins TRBV9 to TRBJ2-2; 8 bases align to TRBD2. The J segment lost 7 bases and the V segment lost 5 bases, leaving 7 bases of the junction unmatched. CDR3 length equals 14 residues. Germline CDR1 and CDR2: SGDLS and YYNGEE. The DNA for the CDR3 is TGTGCCAGCAGTGCAGCGGGAGTCGGCGGGGAGCTGTTTTTT. Its protein is CASSAAGVGGELFF.

The CDR3 loop is CASSVGAGQETQYF. Here the CDR3 DNA reads TGTGCCAGCAGCGTAGGGGCAGGTCAAGAGACCCAGTACTTC. V is TRBV9 and J is TRBJ2-5; no clear D gene. Germline V lookup: CDR1 SGDLS, CDR2 YYNGEE. V lost 0 bases and J 2 bases, leaving 8 bases between the germline ends. The CDR3 consists of 14 residues. Full variable domain (remainder filled in from reference TRBV9 and TRBJ2-5): DSGVTQTPKHLITATGQRVTLRCSPRSGDLSVYWYQQSLDQGLQFLIQYYNGEERAKGNILERFSAQQFPDLHSELNLSSLELGDSALYFCASSVGAGQETQYFGPGTRLLVL.

This chain links TRBV27 with TRBJ2-2; TRBD2 aligns across 7 bases. Germline assignment: CDR1 MNHEY and CDR2 SMNVEV (reference sequence). This CDR3 is 18 amino acids long. The J segment lost 1 base and the V segment lost 3 bases, leaving 11 bases of the junction unmatched. The CDR3 DNA follows: TGTGCCAGCAGTTTTACCCTCCGGGGGGATGGGAACACCGGGGAGCTGTTTTTT. Protein sequence: CASSFTLRGDGNTGELFF.

V gene TRBV9 combines with J gene TRBJ1-6, with unresolved D. Germline CDR1 is SGDLS and CDR2 is YYNGEE. Trimming cost V 3 bases and J 0 bases, with 4 bases left between them. This CDR3 region has 14 residues. The DNA of the CDR3 is TGTGCCAGCAGCGACGTCTCCTATAATTCACCCCTCCACTTT. Its protein product is CASSDVSYNSPLHF.

The chain links TRBV6-6 to TRBJ2-1; 8 bases are a match to TRBD1. The germline V gene encodes CDR1 MNHNY and CDR2 SVGAGI (reference sequence). The CDR3 runs to 16 residues. Losses at the gene ends were 6 bases for V and 10 bases for J; bases not matched to a gene: 17. CDR3 residues: CASSLQGAARVGEQFF. In DNA form, the CDR3 reads TGTGCCAGCAGCCTCCAGGGGGCCGCTAGGGTCGGCGAGCAGTTCTTC.

V gene TRBV9 combines with J gene TRBJ2-7; D may be TRBD1 (6 bases). Per germline, CDR1 SGDLS and CDR2 YYNGEE. The V end was cut by 0 bases, the J end by 3 bases, with 10 bases between. CDR3 length equals 14 residues. The CDR3 spells CASSVGQGIYEQYF. CDR3 sequence (DNA): TGTGCCAGCAGCGTAGGGCAGGGGATCTACGAGCAGTACTTC.

About this clonotype: One end of the junction is discordant with germline, which a read error may explain. V usage is TRBV7-2 and J usage is TRBJ2-3; TRBD2 matches at 8 bases. Germline CDR1 is SGHTA and CDR2 is FQGNSA. This CDR3 comprises 16 residues. This CDR3 reads CASSLVGGGWGDTQYF. The CDR3 DNA reads TGTGCCAGCAGCTTAGTTGGCGGGGGGTGGGGAGATACTCAGTATTTT. Complete variable domain (other parts from reference TRBV7-2 and TRBJ2-3): GAGVSQSPSNKVTEKGKDVELRCDPISGHTALYWYRQSLGQGLEFLIYFQGNSAPDKSGLPSDRFSAERTGGSVSTLTIQRTQQEDSAVYLCASSLVGGGWGDTQYFGPGTRLTVL.

The genes are TRBV6-5 and TRBJ2-5; 7 bases are a match to TRBD1. The V gene's germline CDR1 is MNHEY and CDR2 SVGAGI. This CDR3 region has 17 residues. V was pared by 2 bases and J by 5 bases, with 14 bases of the junction left unmatched. CDR3 sequence (DNA): TGTGCCAGCAGTTACGCCCGAGGACAGGCGGTCGGGGAGACCCAGTACTTC. This sequence encodes CASSYARGQAVGETQYF.

The chain has TRBV5-1 and TRBJ2-3, with 8 bases matching TRBD2. The germline gives CDR1 SGHRS, CDR2 YFSETQ. With 3 bases clipped from V and 2 bases from J, the junction kept 11 bases outside the gene matches. The CDR3 contains 17 residues. The CDR3 bases are TGCGCCAGCAGCTCCCGATTGAGCGGGGGTCTCACAGATACGCAGTATTTT. Translated, it gives CASSSRLSGGLTDTQYF.

This rearrangement joins TRBV20-1 to TRBJ1-1; tentatively, D is TRBD1 (5 bases). Germline V gives CDR1 DFQATT, CDR2 SNEGSKA (reference sequence). V was pared by 0 bases and J by 1 base, with 6 bases between. CDR3 length: 13 residues. CDR3 sequence (DNA): TGCAGTGCTAGAGAGGGACCGAACACTGAAGCTTTCTTT. Translating gives CSAREGPNTEAFF.

A few counts support this clonotype. The chain links TRBV20-1 to TRBJ1-3; perhaps TRBD1 as D (5 bases). CDR1 and CDR2 from the germline V gene are DFQATT and SNEGSKA (reference sequence). Deletions cut 3 bases from V and 2 bases from J, with 11 bases between. This CDR3 spans 14 amino acids. In nucleotides, the CDR3 is TGCAGTGCTAGTATGACAGCAACTGGAAACACCATATATTTT. Translated, it gives CSASMTATGNTIYF.

The chain employs TRBV6-5 and TRBJ2-3; D possibly matches TRBD1 or TRBD2 (5 bases each). Trimming left V 0 bases short and J 8 bases short, with 12 bases between. This CDR3 comprises 14 residues. In germline, CDR1 is MNHEY, CDR2 SVGAGI. The DNA for the CDR3 is TGTGCCAGCAGTTACTCGGGCAGGGCGGGTACGCAGTATTTT. This gives the protein CASSYSGRAGTQYF.

Many counts were recorded for this clonotype. This chain uses TRBV7-9 with TRBJ2-3; 10 bases fit TRBD2. V lost 5 bases and J lost 1; bases outside the gene matches: 3. The CDR3 has 15 residues. CDR1 is SEHNR, CDR2 FQNEAQ, per germline (reference sequence). CDR3 bases: TGTGCCAGCAGCGTCGGGACTAGCGGCACAGATACGCAGTATTTT. Protein: CASSVGTSGTDTQYF. The variable domain in full, with the rest retrieved from reference TRBV7-9 and TRBJ2-3, is DTGVSQNPRHKITKRGQNVTFRCDPISEHNRLYWYRQTLGQGPEFLTYFQNEAQLEKSRLLSDRFSAERPKGSFSTLEIQRTEQGDSAMYLCASSVGTSGTDTQYFGPGTRLTVL.

The chain has TRBV5-4 and TRBJ1-2; weak D call: TRBD1 (5 bases). There are 14 residues in the CDR3. Germline V gives CDR1 SGHNT, CDR2 YYREEE (reference sequence). V lost 0 bases to trimming and J lost 5 bases, with 11 bases between them. CDR3 coding DNA: TGTGCCAGCAGCTTGGATCTCGCAGGGTATGGCTACACCTTC. It is translated as CASSLDLAGYGYTF.

This rearrangement joins TRBV24-1 to TRBJ2-1; no clear D gene. V gave up 4 bases and J gave up 1 base, with 10 bases separating them. There are 15 residues in the CDR3. Germline values: CDR1 KGHDR, CDR2 SFDVKD. The DNA of the CDR3 is TGTGCCACCAGTGACAGCGCGGCTTCCTACAATGAGCAGTTCTTC. Its protein is CATSDSAASYNEQFF.

CDR3 in DNA: TGTGCCATCCGCCGGGCCGGGACAGGATCCACAGATACGCAGTATTTT. Residues: CAIRRAGTGSTDTQYF. The gene calls are TRBV10-3 and TRBJ2-3, with 8 bases identical to TRBD1. CDR1 is ENHRY, CDR2 SYGVKD, per germline. CDR3 size: 16 residues. V was pared by 8 bases and J by 2 bases, with 12 bases of the junction left unmatched.

This clonotype showed up just a few times. This chain connects TRBV7-2 to TRBJ2-5; TRBD1 or TRBD2 may be the D gene (5 bases each). V gave up 5 bases and J gave up 3 bases, with 13 bases separating them. The CDR3 is made up of 14 amino acids. Germline V gene lookup returns CDR1 SGHTA and CDR2 FQGNSA. For the CDR3, the DNA is TGTGCCAGCAGCCGTACGGGGCCCAAAGAGACCCAGTACTTC. Translating it yields CASSRTGPKETQYF.

This clonotype was seen a handful of times. The rearrangement joins TRBV11-3 to TRBJ2-5; possibly TRBD2 for D (6 bases). Trimming took 3 bases from V and 4 from J, leaving 15 bases between them. Germline values: CDR1 SGHNT, CDR2 YENEEA. The CDR3 covers 15 residues. The DNA of the CDR3 is TGTGCCAGCAGCTTGGGAGGTTTGGCCATAGAGACCCAGTACTTC. This gives the protein CASSLGGLAIETQYF.

This clonotype was detected only once. V gene TRBV11-3 combines with J gene TRBJ2-7; 13 bases are shared with TRBD2. There are 20 residues in the CDR3. CDR1 is SGHNT and CDR2 is YENEEA in the germline V gene. V was clipped by 5 bases and J by 0 bases; unmatched bases: 16. CDR3 amino acids: CASSTRTSGGARFSSYEQYF. The DNA for the CDR3 is TGTGCCAGCAGCACCCGGACTAGCGGGGGCGCAAGGTTTTCCTCCTACGAGCAGTACTTC.

V and J are TRBV12-3 or TRBV12-4 and TRBJ2-3; tentatively, D is TRBD1 (5 bases). Trimming took off 8 bases at V and 7 bases at J, with 22 bases between the two ends. There are 15 residues in the CDR3. The CDR3 DNA is TGTGCCAGCCGTCATGGGGCAGGAAGTCTGTATACGCAGTATTTT. As protein: CASRHGAGSLYTQYF.

In the case of this clonotype: Germline is not matched at one junction end, which may reflect a read error. This chain uses TRBV7-9 with TRBJ2-7; a weak D match, TRBD1 (6 bases). Germline-derived CDR1 and CDR2 are SEHNR and FQNEAQ (reference sequence). This CDR3 comprises 14 residues. In nucleotides, the CDR3 is TGTGCCAGCATCTTAGCTCAGGGGCCCTACGAGCAGTACTTC. The encoded protein is CASILAQGPYEQYF.

This chain connects TRBV6-1 to TRBJ1-5, with unresolved D. The CDR3 is 16 amino acids. Germline assignment: CDR1 MNHNS and CDR2 SASEGT. The V gene lost 0 bases and the J gene lost 0 bases, with 9 bases spanning the gap. CDR3 amino acids: CASSEAPAYSNQPQHF. The CDR3 nucleotides read TGTGCCAGCAGTGAAGCTCCAGCTTATAGCAATCAGCCCCAGCATTTT.